This record looks at one T cell receptor beta chain sequence and its context. These data belong to a study of blood T cell repertoires in COVID-19. In the study overall: The origin of the acute and convalescent COVID-19 samples was the United States, Italy and Spain. Sources were T cells, B-cell-depleted T cells, or PBMCs; the material itself was cDNA or gDNA.

Original data processing: The assay estimated nucleated cells by amplifying reference gene primers. Produced via immunoSEQ multiplex PCR; TCRdb's table is partial and in-frame only. That table supplies the V and J calls and clone size; D and trimming were determined from the DNA. The sample includes 180,000 or so clones, about 87% of them seen just once. This sequence originates from a woman under 40 with acute or convalescent COVID-19. Sequencing was performed on peripheral blood.

As DNA, the CDR3 is TGCGCCAGCAGCTTGGCCGTCGGCACAGATACGCAGTATTTT. Translated: CASSLAVGTDTQYF. This chain connects TRBV5-1 to TRBJ2-3; no firm D call. The CDR3 is 14 residues long. V lost 0 bases and J lost 1, with 6 bases in between. Germline V gives CDR1 SGHRS, CDR2 YFSETQ.